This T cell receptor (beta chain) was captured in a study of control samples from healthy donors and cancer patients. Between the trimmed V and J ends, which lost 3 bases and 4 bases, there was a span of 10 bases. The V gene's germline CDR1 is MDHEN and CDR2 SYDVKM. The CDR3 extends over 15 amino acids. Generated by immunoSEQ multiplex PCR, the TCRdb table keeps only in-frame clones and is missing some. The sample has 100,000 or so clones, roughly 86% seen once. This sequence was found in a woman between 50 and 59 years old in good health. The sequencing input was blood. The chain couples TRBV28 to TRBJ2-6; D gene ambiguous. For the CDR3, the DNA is TGTGCCAGCAGTTTGTTGGCAGGCGGGGCCAACGTCCTGACTTTC. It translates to CASSLLAGGANVLTF.